These T cell receptor beta chains were read from a single sample in a study of neoadjuvant anti-PD-1 for oral cavity cancer. Using immunoSEQ multiplex PCR, the repertoire was profiled, and TCRdb retains in-frame clones only, with some absent. The sample holds about 14,000 clones; roughly 65% are singletons and the top ten take approximately 2.2%. Sample: PBMCs, taken before nivolumab (anti-PD-1) treatment. Source of these receptors: a person aged 35-80 years with oral cavity squamous cell carcinoma. CDR3s include the opening cysteine and the closing phenylalanine or tryptophan. A D gene is named only where the DNA matches it firmly. Expanded clones get a size class; other rows say once, few or many, or leave the size out.

D	J	size	V	CDR3	DNA
TRBD1	TRBJ2-1	NA	TRBV7-2	CASSPGTGKDNEQFF	TGTGCCAGCAGCCCCGGGACAGGGAAGGACAATGAGCAGTTCTTC
NA	TRBJ1-6	NA	TRBV19	CASSRGAQDNSPLHF	TGTGCCAGTAGTAGAGGGGCGCAGGATAATTCACCCCTCCACTTT
NA	TRBJ1-5	NA	TRBV28	CASSLGVQPQHF	TGTGCCAGCAGTCTCGGAGTTCAGCCCCAGCATTTT
NA	TRBJ2-4	NA	TRBV5-1	CASSFGGKENIQYF	TGCGCCAGCAGCTTCGGGGGCAAGGAAAACATTCAGTACTTC
TRBD1	TRBJ1-1	NA	TRBV30	CAWSATRTGLTLTTEAFF	TGTGCCTGGAGTGCTACCAGGACAGGGCTTACCCTTACCACTGAAGCTTTCTTT
NA	TRBJ2-2	NA	TRBV6-1	CASTRQNTGELFF	TGTGCCAGCACTCGACAGAACACCGGGGAGCTGTTTTTT
TRBD1	TRBJ2-7	NA	TRBV14	CASSPLPGQGLYEQYF	TGTGCCAGCAGCCCTCTCCCGGGACAGGGGCTCTACGAGCAGTACTTC
NA	TRBJ2-5	NA	TRBV7-9	CASTPRIQETQYF	TGTGCCAGCACCCCTCGGATACAAGAGACCCAGTACTTC
TRBD1	TRBJ2-7	NA	TRBV4-2	CASSQGQGTYEQYF	TGTGCCAGCAGCCAGGGACAGGGGACCTACGAGCAGTACTTC
NA	TRBJ2-7	NA	TRBV7-6	CASSPQFGEQYF	TGTGCCAGCAGCCCCCAATTTGGCGAGCAGTACTTC
NA	TRBJ2-7	few	TRBV2	CASSEQGITYEQYF	TGTGCCAGCAGTGAACAGGGTATTACCTACGAGCAGTACTTC
TRBD2	TRBJ2-1	NA	TRBV13	CASSPRTSGRYNEQFF	TGTGCCAGCAGCCCCCGGACTAGCGGGCGGTATAATGAGCAGTTCTTC
NA	TRBJ1-5	NA	TRBV5-6	CASSLFGFNQPQHF	TGTGCCAGCAGCTTGTTCGGCTTTAATCAGCCCCAGCATTTT